Listed below are T cell receptor beta chains from one sample, sequenced in a study of T cells in Graves' hyperthyroidism and ophthalmopathy. MiXCR, run by TCRdb on the multiplex PCR reads, gives a single entry per CDR3 protein. The sample lists 360,000 or so distinct CDR3 sequences, roughly 19% occurring once. Sequencing was done on a sample of blood. The receptor set was obtained from a woman in her late teens or twenties with Graves' hyperthyroidism. CDR3s include the opening cysteine and the closing phenylalanine or tryptophan. D genes are given only for firm matches. The size entry is marked missing in some rows and otherwise reads once, few, many or a size class.

TRBJ2-7	TRBV5-1	-	many	14	CASSLVSGTYEQYF	TGCGCCAGCAGCTTGGTAAGCGGTACCTACGAGCAGTACTTC
TRBJ2-5	TRBV24-1	TRBD1	few	15	CATSDPTGGRETQYF	TGTGCCACCAGTGACCCGACAGGGGGACGAGAGACCCAGTACTTC
TRBJ1-5	TRBV6-5	-	many	13	CASILRGSQPQHF	TGTGCCAGCATCCTTAGGGGGTCCCAGCCCCAGCATTTT
TRBJ2-2	TRBV10-3	-	once	15	CAIRRGMTNTGELFF	TGTGCCATCAGGAGGGGAATGACGAACACCGGGGAGCTGTTTTTT
TRBJ2-3	TRBV20-1	-	-	11	CSTQRTDTQYF	TGCAGTACCCAGAGGACAGATACGCAGTATTTT
TRBJ1-1	TRBV19	TRBD1	-	17	CASRTGGIFAMNTEAFF	TGTGCCAGCCGGACAGGGGGCATTTTCGCCATGAACACTGAAGCTTTCTTT
TRBJ2-7	TRBV27	TRBD2	-	17	CASSFPSSGGGGYEQYF	TGTGCCAGCAGTTTTCCAAGCTCCGGGGGGGGAGGTTACGAGCAGTACTTC
TRBJ2-2	TRBV12-3/TRBV12-4	-	many	15	CASSLGGDNTGELFF	TGTGCCAGCAGTTTAGGAGGAGATAACACCGGGGAGCTGTTTTTT
TRBJ1-5	TRBV6-1	-	many	13	CASSEQGRQPQHF	TGTGCCAGCAGTGAACAGGGTAGGCAGCCCCAGCATTTT
TRBJ2-7	TRBV20-1	-	many	14	CSARGRVFPLEQYF	TGCAGTGCTAGAGGCAGGGTTTTCCCCCTCGAGCAGTACTTC
TRBJ1-5	TRBV12-3/TRBV12-4	TRBD1	-	15	CASTNGQGPNQPQHF	TGTGCCAGCACCAATGGACAGGGGCCTAATCAGCCCCAGCATTTT
TRBJ2-7	TRBV10-2	-	many	15	CASSELGGSFYEQYF	TGCGCCAGCAGTGAGTTAGGGGGTTCCTTTTACGAGCAGTACTTC
TRBJ2-2	TRBV5-1	TRBD2	few	15	CASSLEREGTGELFF	TGCGCCAGCAGCTTGGAACGGGAGGGCACCGGGGAGCTGTTTTTT
TRBJ2-4	TRBV20-1	-	-	12	CRASSGPNIQYF	TGCCGTGCTAGTTCCGGACCCAACATTCAGTACTTC
TRBJ2-5	TRBV20-1	TRBD2	many	14	CSARGGRAQETQYF	TGCAGTGCTAGGGGCGGGAGGGCCCAAGAGACCCAGTACTTC
TRBJ1-5	TRBV7-8	TRBD1	many	17	CASSSDRVLFRNQPQHF	TGTGCCAGCAGCTCCGACAGGGTTTTGTTTAGAAATCAGCCCCAGCATTTT
TRBJ1-2	TRBV6-5	TRBD1	many	13	CASSSRDRMGYTF	TGTGCCAGCAGTTCCCGGGACAGAATGGGCTACACCTTC
TRBJ1-2	TRBV3-1	-	-	12	CASSLDNYGYIF	TGTGCCAGCAGCCTTGACAACTATGGCTACATCTTC
TRBJ2-5	TRBV6-1	TRBD2	-	13	CASKGMGGETQYF	TGTGCCAGCAAAGGGATGGGGGGGGAGACCCAGTACTTC
TRBJ2-7	TRBV2	-	many	12	CATGTHEYEQYF	TGTGCCACCGGGACGCACGAATACGAGCAGTACTTC
TRBJ2-7	TRBV6-5	TRBD2	many	16	CASSYSKFAGAYEQYF	TGTGCCAGCAGTTACTCGAAATTCGCGGGGGCCTACGAGCAGTACTTC
TRBJ1-3	TRBV6-2/TRBV6-3	-	-	13	CASSSIYGNTIYF	TGTGCCAGCAGTTCTATTTATGGAAACACCATATATTTT
TRBJ2-7	TRBV30	-	many	14	CAWSKGKVSYEQYF	TGTGCCTGGAGTAAGGGCAAGGTCTCCTACGAGCAGTACTTC
TRBJ1-5	TRBV11-1	TRBD1	many	14	CASSGTGANQPQHF	TGTGCCAGCAGCGGCACAGGGGCTAATCAGCCCCAGCATTTT
TRBJ1-2	TRBV28	-	many	15	CASSKTSLPNYGYTF	TGTGCCAGCAGTAAGACATCTCTACCTAACTATGGCTACACCTTC
TRBJ2-2	TRBV11-1	-	-	17	CATSSPRAGGNTGELFF	TGTGCCACCAGCTCACCGCGGGCCGGGGGGAACACCGGGGAGCTGTTTTTT
TRBJ2-4	TRBV5-1	-	many	16	CASSPTNDRPKNIQYF	TGCGCCAGCAGCCCCACTAACGACAGGCCCAAAAACATTCAGTACTTC
TRBJ1-1	TRBV6-5	-	-	13	CASSYPIAVQAFF	TGTGCCAGCAGTTACCCGATCGCAGTCCAAGCTTTCTTT
TRBJ2-7	TRBV6-2/TRBV6-3	TRBD2	-	19	CASSYPGTSGGPHRYEQYF	TGTGCCAGCAGTTACCCAGGGACTAGCGGGGGACCTCATCGGTACGAGCAGTACTTC
TRBJ2-5	TRBV12-3/TRBV12-4	TRBD2	many	16	CASSLATGGYQETQYF	TGTGCCAGCAGTTTAGCAACGGGAGGGTACCAAGAGACCCAGTACTTC
TRBJ2-7	TRBV6-5	TRBD1	many	16	CASSYSTQGISHEQYF	TGTGCCAGCAGTTACTCCACACAGGGGATATCCCACGAGCAGTACTTC
TRBJ1-5	TRBV11-1	TRBD1	many	17	CASSLATGNVGNQPQHF	TGTGCCAGCTCATTGGCGACAGGGAATGTAGGCAATCAGCCCCAGCATTTT
TRBJ1-5	TRBV3-1	TRBD1	many	14	CASSQGAGTVAQHF	TGTGCCAGCAGCCAGGGGGCCGGGACAGTGGCCCAGCATTTT
TRBJ2-2	TRBV6-1	TRBD1	-	17	CASSEGDRRPNTGELFF	TGTGCCAGCAGTGAAGGGGACAGGCGACCGAACACCGGGGAGCTGTTTTTT
TRBJ1-1	TRBV5-1	TRBD1	-	13	CASSTGGTTSAFF	TGCGCCAGCAGCACAGGGGGGACCACGTCGGCTTTCTTT
TRBJ1-1	TRBV7-2	TRBD1	many	14	CASSWGQMNTEAFF	TGTGCCAGCAGCTGGGGACAGATGAACACTGAAGCTTTCTTT
TRBJ1-5	TRBV6-2/TRBV6-3	TRBD1	many	13	CASSDRVYQPQHF	TGTGCCAGCAGCGACAGGGTGTATCAGCCCCAGCATTTT
TRBJ2-5	TRBV12-3/TRBV12-4	-	many	13	CASSLTVQETQYF	TGTGCCAGCAGTTTGACAGTACAGGAGACCCAGTACTTC
TRBJ1-5	TRBV20-1	-	many	16	CSARGPPRGSNQPQHF	TGCAGTGCTAGAGGCCCTCCGCGCGGTAGCAATCAGCCCCAGCATTTT
TRBJ1-3	TRBV10-3	-	-	15	CAIRGHSGSGNTISF	TGTGCCATCAGGGGACACTCCGGCTCTGGAAACACCATATCTTTT
TRBJ2-5	TRBV14	TRBD2	-	17	CASSPLMGGGAWETQYF	TGTGCCAGCAGCCCCCTCATGGGCGGGGGGGCTTGGGAGACCCAGTACTTC
TRBJ2-5	TRBV6-1	-	many	15	CASSVTAGLRETQYF	TGTGCCAGCAGTGTCACCGCGGGGTTGAGGGAGACCCAGTACTTC
TRBJ1-1	TRBV27	TRBD1	many	15	CASHLNRGVNTEAFF	TGTGCCAGCCACCTCAACAGGGGGGTGAACACTGAAGCTTTCTTT
TRBJ1-5	TRBV5-1	TRBD1	many	15	CASSLWDSSNQPQHF	TGCGCCAGCAGCTTGTGGGACAGTAGCAATCAGCCCCAGCATTTT
TRBJ1-1	TRBV6-2/TRBV6-3	-	many	13	CASSLRPNAEAFF	TGTGCCAGCAGCCTCCGCCCCAACGCTGAAGCTTTCTTT
TRBJ1-2	TRBV12-3/TRBV12-4	-	many	14	CASSFSMGNYGYTF	TGTGCCAGCAGTTTTTCGATGGGTAACTATGGCTACACCTTC
TRBJ2-7	TRBV5-1	-	many	15	CASSPTGLPSYEQYF	TGCGCCAGCAGCCCGACAGGACTCCCCTCCTACGAGCAGTACTTC
TRBJ1-5	TRBV28	-	many	15	CASSLFVQGSQPQHF	TGTGCCAGCAGTTTATTCGTTCAGGGTAGCCAGCCCCAGCATTTT
TRBJ2-2	TRBV12-3/TRBV12-4	-	many	14	CASSFGWDTGELFF	TGTGCCAGCAGTTTTGGATGGGACACCGGGGAGCTGTTTTTT
TRBJ1-2	TRBV12-5	TRBD1	many	12	CASGLSRTGIAF	TGTGCTAGTGGTTTGTCACGGACAGGGATCGCCTTC
TRBJ1-1	TRBV6-1	TRBD1	many	13	CASSGQGETEAFF	TGTGCCAGCAGTGGACAGGGAGAGACTGAAGCTTTCTTT
TRBJ2-5	TRBV19	-	many	15	CASSGGRDSQETQYF	TGTGCCAGTAGTGGCGGGCGAGACTCACAAGAGACCCAGTACTTC
TRBJ2-7	TRBV6-1	-	many	14	CASSEAGTAPEQYF	TGTGCCAGCAGTGAAGCAGGGACGGCCCCCGAGCAGTACTTC
TRBJ1-2	TRBV20-1	-	many	15	CSARRGGERFYGYTF	TGCAGTGCTCGGAGAGGGGGAGAAAGATTTTATGGCTACACCTTC
TRBJ2-7	TRBV6-1	-	-	13	CASNRDNSYEQYF	TGTGCCAGCAACAGGGACAACTCCTACGAGCAGTACTTC
TRBJ1-2	TRBV10-3	TRBD1	many	14	CAITGLGQGIGYTF	TGTGCCATCACCGGCCTGGGACAGGGGATCGGCTACACCTTC
TRBJ2-5	TRBV14	-	many	14	CASSPRHRQETQYF	TGTGCCAGCAGCCCGCGACATCGACAAGAGACCCAGTACTTC
TRBJ2-7	TRBV4-1	-	many	13	CASGAGADYEQYF	TGCGCCAGCGGGGCGGGGGCGGACTACGAGCAGTACTTC